This T cell receptor (beta chain) was observed in a study of cytomegalovirus exposure and HLA in healthy donors. Whole-study findings and limits: A few CMV-associated chains proved CMV antigen-specific in vitro.

Primers: 60 Vbeta forward and 13 Jbeta reverse. The data were produced by immunoSEQ multiplex PCR, yet TCRdb's version contains in-frame clones alone and is incomplete. Of 130,000 to 150,000 clones listed, roughly 76% are singletons. As to this clone: Its target is unknown.

V shed 6 bases and J 8 bases; nucleotides not matched to a gene: 7. CDR1 and CDR2 from the germline V gene are LNHNV and YYDKDF (reference sequence). The CDR3 sequence is 14 residues long. The source material was PBMCs. The sequence was obtained from a woman under 40 in good health and CMV-seronegative. This chain connects TRBV15 to TRBJ2-1, with TRBD2 identical over 10 bases. CDR3 in DNA: TGTGCCACCAGACCACTAGCGGGATATCATGAGCAGTTCTTC. This translates into CATRPLAGYHEQFF. The full variable domain, with the rest looked up from reference TRBV15 and TRBJ2-1, is DAMVIQNPRYQVTQFGKPVTLSCSQTLNHNVMYWYQQKSSQAPKLLFHYYDKDFNNEADTPDNFQSRRPNTSFCFLDIRSPGLGDTAMYLCATRPLAGYHEQFFGPGTRLTVL.